This entry lists 6 T cell receptor beta chains sequenced from one sample in a study of T cell repertoires in cytomegalovirus infection. TCRdb itself ran the reads through MiXCR, one entry per CDR3 protein. The table shows roughly 200,000 distinct CDR3 sequences, with about 18% occurring only once. What was sequenced was CD8+ T cells from PBMCs. The receptors come from a human donor in good health (CMV status not recorded). Some clones in this sample may be carry-over from other donors' samples.

The rearrangement joins TRBV7-9 to TRBJ2-7; TRBD1 matches at 9 bases. Losses at the gene ends were 4 bases for V and 3 bases for J; bases not matched to a gene: 13. The germline gives CDR1 SEHNR, CDR2 FQNEAQ (reference sequence). There are 17 residues in the CDR3. CDR3 region: CASSSSVTGGSIYEQYF. The CDR3 DNA reads as TGTGCCAGCAGCTCCTCCGTTACAGGGGGCAGTATCTACGAGCAGTACTTC.

In this sample, this clonotype turned up a few times. The J gene is TRBJ2-7, the V gene TRBV7-9; 7 nucleotides match TRBD2. The V segment lost 0 bases and the J segment 9 bases; nucleotides outside the gene matches: 17. The CDR3 runs 17 residues. Looked up from germline, CDR1 is SEHNR and CDR2 is FQNEAQ (reference sequence). CDR3 amino acids: CASSLARERAINPGQYF. The CDR3 DNA follows: TGTGCCAGCAGCTTAGCGCGGGAGAGAGCGATAAATCCCGGGCAGTACTTC.

This clonotype was found a few times. This rearrangement joins TRBV2 to TRBJ2-1, with 7 bases matching TRBD1. CDR3 size: 12 residues. Germline V gene sequence: CDR1 SNHLY, CDR2 FYNNEI. The V and J ends lost 7 bases and 6 bases, in that order; junction bases with no gene match: 3. The CDR3 DNA reads as TGTGCCAGCATACAGGGGCTCAATGAGCAGTTCTTC. It translates to CASIQGLNEQFF.

The rearrangement uses TRBV7-9 and TRBJ1-4; D is unclear. V lost 5 bases, J lost 0 bases, and 13 bases lay in between. Germline V gene data show CDR1 as SEHNR and CDR2 as FQNEAQ (reference sequence). CDR3 length: 16 amino acids. The CDR3 region is CASSRPDGTTNEKLFF. The CDR3 nucleotides read TGTGCCAGCAGCAGACCGGACGGCACAACTAATGAAAAACTGTTTTTT. Full variable domain (outside the CDR3, taken from reference TRBV7-9 and TRBJ1-4): DTGVSQNPRHKITKRGQNVTFRCDPISEHNRLYWYRQTLGQGPEFLTYFQNEAQLEKSRLLSDRFSAERPKGSFSTLEIQRTEQGDSAMYLCASSRPDGTTNEKLFFGSGTQLSVL.

The chain couples TRBV2 to TRBJ1-5; weak D call: TRBD1 (5 bases). The CDR3 covers 13 residues. Trimming removed 7 bases at V and 3 bases at J, with 10 bases between. Germline-derived CDR1 and CDR2 are SNHLY and FYNNEI. CDR3 coding DNA: TGTGCCAGCACTGGACAACTCAATCAGCCCCAGCATTTT. Protein: CASTGQLNQPQHF.

This clonotype was picked up a small number of times. This rearrangement joins TRBV28 to TRBJ1-4; D is undetermined. V was clipped by 1 base and J by 7 bases, with 7 bases between them. The CDR3 spans 13 residues. Germline CDR1 reads MDHEN; CDR2 reads SYDVKM. CDR3 sequence: CASSLYGLEKLFF. CDR3 DNA sequence: TGTGCCAGCAGTTTATACGGGCTTGAAAAACTGTTTTTT.